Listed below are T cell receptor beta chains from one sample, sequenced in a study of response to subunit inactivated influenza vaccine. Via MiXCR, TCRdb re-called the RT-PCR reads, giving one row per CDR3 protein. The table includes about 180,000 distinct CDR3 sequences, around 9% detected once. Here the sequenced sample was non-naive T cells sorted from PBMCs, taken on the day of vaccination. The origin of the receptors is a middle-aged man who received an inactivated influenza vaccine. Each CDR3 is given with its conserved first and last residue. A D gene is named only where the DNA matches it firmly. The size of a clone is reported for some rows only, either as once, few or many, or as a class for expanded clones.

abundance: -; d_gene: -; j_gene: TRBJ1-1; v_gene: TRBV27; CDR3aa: CASSLLGLGTEAFF; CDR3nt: TGTGCCAGCAGTTTACTGGGGCTCGGCACTGAAGCTTTCTTT
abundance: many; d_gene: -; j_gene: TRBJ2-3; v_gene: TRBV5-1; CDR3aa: CASSHLIRRGPDTQYF; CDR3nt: TGCGCCAGCAGCCATCTCATCCGTAGGGGCCCAGATACGCAGTATTTT
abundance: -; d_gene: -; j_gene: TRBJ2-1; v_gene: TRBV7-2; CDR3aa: CASSFLGSGRKQFF; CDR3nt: TGTGCCAGCAGCTTTCTGGGGAGCGGACGAAAGCAGTTCTTC
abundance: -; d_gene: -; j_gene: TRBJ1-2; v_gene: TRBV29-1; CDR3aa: CSVEGPNNYGYTF; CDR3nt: TGCAGCGTTGAAGGGCCTAACAACTATGGCTACACCTTC
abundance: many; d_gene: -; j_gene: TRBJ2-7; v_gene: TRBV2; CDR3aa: CASSGPSPYEQYF; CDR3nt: TGTGCCAGCAGCGGACCCAGCCCCTACGAGCAGTACTTC
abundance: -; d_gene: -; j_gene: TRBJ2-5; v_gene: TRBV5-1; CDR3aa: CASSPTGAVFETQYF; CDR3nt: TGCGCCAGCAGCCCGACCGGAGCAGTTTTTGAGACCCAGTACTTC
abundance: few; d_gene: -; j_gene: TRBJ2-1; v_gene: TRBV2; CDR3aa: CASSETRYNEQFF; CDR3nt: TGTGCCAGCAGTGAAACCAGGTACAATGAGCAGTTCTTC
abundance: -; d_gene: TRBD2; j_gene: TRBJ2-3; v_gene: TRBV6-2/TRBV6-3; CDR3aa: CASSSWTSGAGIQYF; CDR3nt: TGTGCCAGCAGTTCCTGGACTAGCGGGGCCGGGATCCAGTATTTT
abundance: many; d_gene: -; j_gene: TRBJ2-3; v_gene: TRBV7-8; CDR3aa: CASSQTPRGQDTQYF; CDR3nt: TGTGCCAGCAGCCAGACTCCACGGGGGCAAGATACGCAGTATTTT
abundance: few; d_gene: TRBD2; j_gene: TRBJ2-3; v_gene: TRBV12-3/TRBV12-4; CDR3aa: CASSLSSASGVDTQYF; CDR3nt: TGTGCCAGCAGTTTATCCTCGGCTAGCGGGGTGGATACGCAGTATTTT
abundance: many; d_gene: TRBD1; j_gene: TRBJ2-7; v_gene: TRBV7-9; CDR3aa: CASSLRQGYEQYF; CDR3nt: TGTGCCAGCAGCCTTCGACAGGGGTACGAGCAGTACTTC
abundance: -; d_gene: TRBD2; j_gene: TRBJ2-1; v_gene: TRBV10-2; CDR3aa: CASRAAWLTSGRGYNEQFF; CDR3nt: TGCGCCAGCAGGGCCGCCTGGCTGACTAGCGGGAGAGGGTACAATGAGCAGTTCTTC
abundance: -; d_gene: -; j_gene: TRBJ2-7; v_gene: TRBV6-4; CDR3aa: CASTPLPDYEQYF; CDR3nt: TGTGCCAGCACGCCTTTGCCCGACTACGAGCAGTACTTC
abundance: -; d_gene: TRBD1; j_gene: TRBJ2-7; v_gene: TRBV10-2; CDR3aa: CASSGQGIFYEQYF; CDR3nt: TGCGCCAGCAGTGGACAGGGAATATTCTACGAGCAGTACTTC
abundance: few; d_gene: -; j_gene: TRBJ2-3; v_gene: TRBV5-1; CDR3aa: CASSPLRFFGGTPDTQYF; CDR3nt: TGCGCCAGCAGCCCCTTACGGTTTTTTGGGGGCACCCCAGATACGCAGTATTTT
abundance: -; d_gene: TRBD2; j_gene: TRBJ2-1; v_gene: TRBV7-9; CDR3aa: CASSLVGGSFNEQFF; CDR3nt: TGTGCCAGCAGCTTAGTGGGCGGGAGCTTTAATGAGCAGTTCTTC
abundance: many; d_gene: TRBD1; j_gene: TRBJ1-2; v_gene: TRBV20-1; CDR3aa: CSARDPRQGGYGYTF; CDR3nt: TGCAGTGCTAGAGATCCGAGACAGGGTGGCTATGGCTACACCTTC
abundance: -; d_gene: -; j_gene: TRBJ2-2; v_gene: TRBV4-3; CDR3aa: CASSQGDTGEMFF; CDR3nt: TGCGCCAGCAGCCAGGGGGACACCGGGGAGATGTTTTTT
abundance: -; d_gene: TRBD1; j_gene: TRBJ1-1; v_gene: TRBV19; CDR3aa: CASDDRGTEAFF; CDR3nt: TGTGCCTCAGATGACAGGGGCACTGAAGCTTTCTTT
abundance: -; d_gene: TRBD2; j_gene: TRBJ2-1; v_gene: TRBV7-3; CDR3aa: CASRTSGRSGYEQFF; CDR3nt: TGTGCCAGCAGGACTAGCGGGAGATCGGGCTATGAGCAGTTCTTC
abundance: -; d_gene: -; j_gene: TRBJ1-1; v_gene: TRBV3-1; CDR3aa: CASRRGSTEAFF; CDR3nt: TGTGCCAGCAGAAGAGGGAGCACTGAAGCTTTCTTT
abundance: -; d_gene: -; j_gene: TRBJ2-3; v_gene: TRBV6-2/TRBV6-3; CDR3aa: CASSYRAASTDTQYF; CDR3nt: TGTGCCAGCAGTTACAGAGCGGCTAGCACAGATACGCAGTATTTT
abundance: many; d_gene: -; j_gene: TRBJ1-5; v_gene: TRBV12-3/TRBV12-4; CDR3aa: CASSLGRNQPQHF; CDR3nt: TGTGCCAGCAGTTTAGGTCGCAATCAGCCCCAGCATTTT
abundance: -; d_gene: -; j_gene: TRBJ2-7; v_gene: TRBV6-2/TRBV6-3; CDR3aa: CATTNSGVDAAYEQYF; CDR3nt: TGTGCCACCACTAACTCGGGGGTTGATGCAGCGTACGAGCAGTACTTC
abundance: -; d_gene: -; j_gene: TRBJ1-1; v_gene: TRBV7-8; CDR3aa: CASSNMGEGTEAFF; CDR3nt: TGTGCCAGCAGCAATATGGGTGAGGGCACTGAAGCTTTCTTT
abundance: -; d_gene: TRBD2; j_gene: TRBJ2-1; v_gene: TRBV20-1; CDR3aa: CSASGGLAGGHEQFF; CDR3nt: TGCAGTGCTAGTGGAGGACTAGCGGGAGGCCATGAGCAGTTCTTC
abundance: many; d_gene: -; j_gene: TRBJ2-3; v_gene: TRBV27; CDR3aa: CASSLQGSFTDTQYF; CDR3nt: TGTGCCAGCAGTTTACAGGGAAGTTTCACAGATACGCAGTATTTT
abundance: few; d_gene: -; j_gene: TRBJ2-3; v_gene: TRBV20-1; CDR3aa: CSARVRLGDSSTDTQYF; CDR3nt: TGCAGTGCTAGAGTAAGACTGGGGGACTCTAGCACAGATACGCAGTATTTT
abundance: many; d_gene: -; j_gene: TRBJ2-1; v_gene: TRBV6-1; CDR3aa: CASQESGPTYNEQFF; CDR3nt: TGTGCCAGTCAGGAGAGCGGGCCAACCTACAATGAGCAGTTCTTC
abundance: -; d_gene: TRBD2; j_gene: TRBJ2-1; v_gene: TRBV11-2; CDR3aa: CASSIISGGAGNEQFF; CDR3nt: TGTGCCAGCAGTATCATTAGCGGGGGGGCTGGTAATGAGCAGTTCTTC
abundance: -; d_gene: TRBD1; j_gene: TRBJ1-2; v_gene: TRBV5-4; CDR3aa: CASSLATGDPNYGYTF; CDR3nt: TGTGCCAGCAGCTTGGCGACAGGGGATCCTAACTATGGCTACACCTTC
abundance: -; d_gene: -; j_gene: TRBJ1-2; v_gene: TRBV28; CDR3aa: CASSLLALSSSGYTF; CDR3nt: -
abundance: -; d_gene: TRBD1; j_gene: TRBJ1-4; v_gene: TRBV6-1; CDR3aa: CASSLWTGEKLFF; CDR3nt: TGTGCCAGCAGTCTATGGACAGGGGAAAAACTGTTTTTT
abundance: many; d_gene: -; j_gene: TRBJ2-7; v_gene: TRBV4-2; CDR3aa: CASSQVSVSYEQYF; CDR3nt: TGTGCCAGCAGCCAGGTGTCGGTCTCCTACGAGCAGTACTTC
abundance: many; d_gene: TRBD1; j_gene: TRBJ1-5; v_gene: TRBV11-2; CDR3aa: CASSQQGGNNQPQHF; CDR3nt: TGTGCCAGCAGCCAACAGGGGGGGAACAATCAGCCCCAGCATTTT
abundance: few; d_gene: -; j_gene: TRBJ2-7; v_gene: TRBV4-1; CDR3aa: CASSQVPGTMGEQYF; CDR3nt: TGCGCCAGCAGCCAAGTTCCGGGGACCATGGGCGAGCAGTACTTC
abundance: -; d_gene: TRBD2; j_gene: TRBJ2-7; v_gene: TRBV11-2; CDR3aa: CASRNPGRGQYF; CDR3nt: TGTGCCAGCAGGAACCCAGGGAGGGGGCAGTACTTC
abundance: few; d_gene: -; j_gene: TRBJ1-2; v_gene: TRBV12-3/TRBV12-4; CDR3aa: CASRGTDRFGFFNYGYTF; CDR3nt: TGTGCCAGCAGGGGCACCGACCGCTTTGGCTTTTTTAACTATGGCTACACCTTC
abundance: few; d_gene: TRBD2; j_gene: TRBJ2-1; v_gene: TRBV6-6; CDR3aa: CASSPTSVEQFF; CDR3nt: TGTGCCAGCAGCCCGACTAGCGTTGAGCAGTTCTTC
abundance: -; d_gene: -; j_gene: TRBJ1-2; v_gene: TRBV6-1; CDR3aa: CASPLRQCGYGYTF; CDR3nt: TGTGCCAGCCCCCTAAGACAGTGCGGCTATGGCTACACCTTC
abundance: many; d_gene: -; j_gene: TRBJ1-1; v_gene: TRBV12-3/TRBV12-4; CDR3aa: CASSPRVNTEAFF; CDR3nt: TGTGCCAGCAGTCCCAGGGTTAACACTGAAGCTTTCTTT
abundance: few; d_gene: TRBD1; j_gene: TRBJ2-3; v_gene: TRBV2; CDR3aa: CASGGQGTDTQYF; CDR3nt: TGTGCCAGCGGGGGACAGGGCACAGATACGCAGTATTTT
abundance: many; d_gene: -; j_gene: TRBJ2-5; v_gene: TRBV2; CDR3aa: CASRSILVRTETQYF; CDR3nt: TGTGCCAGCAGAAGCATACTAGTTCGAACAGAGACCCAGTACTTC
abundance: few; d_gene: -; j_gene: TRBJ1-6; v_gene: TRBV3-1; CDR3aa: CASSQDSANSPLHF; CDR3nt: TGTGCCAGCAGCCAAGATTCCGCAAATTCACCCCTCCACTTT
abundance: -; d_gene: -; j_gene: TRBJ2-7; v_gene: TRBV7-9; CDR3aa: CASSPSRQGLTYEQYF; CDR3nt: TGTGCCAGCAGCCCCTCAAGGCAGGGCCTTACCTACGAGCAGTACTTC
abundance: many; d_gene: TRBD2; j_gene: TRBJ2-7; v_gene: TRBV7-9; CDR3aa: CASSLSLAGAVDEQYF; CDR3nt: TGTGCCAGCAGCTTATCACTAGCGGGAGCGGTGGACGAGCAGTACTTC
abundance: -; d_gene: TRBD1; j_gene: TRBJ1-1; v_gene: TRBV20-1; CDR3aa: CSGWGRGRRAEAFF; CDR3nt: TGCAGTGGATGGGGCAGGGGGCGCAGAGCTGAAGCTTTCTTT
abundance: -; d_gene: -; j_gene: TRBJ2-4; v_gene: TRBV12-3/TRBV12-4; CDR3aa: CASSLVPRSNIQYF; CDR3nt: TGTGCCAGCAGTTTGGTCCCAAGGTCAAACATTCAGTACTTC
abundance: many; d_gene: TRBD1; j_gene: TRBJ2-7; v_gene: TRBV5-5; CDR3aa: CASSLEGQGSEQYF; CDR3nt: TGTGCCAGCAGCTTGGAGGGACAGGGGTCCGAGCAGTACTTC
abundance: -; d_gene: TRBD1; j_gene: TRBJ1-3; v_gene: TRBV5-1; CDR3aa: CASSPGTGPGNTIYF; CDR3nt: TGCGCCAGCAGCCCGGGGACAGGGCCTGGAAACACCATATATTTT
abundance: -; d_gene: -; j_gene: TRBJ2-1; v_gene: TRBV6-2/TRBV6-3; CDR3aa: CANSWPQGAQFF; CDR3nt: TGTGCCAACAGTTGGCCCCAAGGTGCGCAGTTCTTC
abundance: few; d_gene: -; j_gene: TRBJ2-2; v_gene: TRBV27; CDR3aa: CASSLSAWIGELFF; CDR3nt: TGTGCCAGCAGTTTATCGGCCTGGATCGGGGAGCTGTTTTTT
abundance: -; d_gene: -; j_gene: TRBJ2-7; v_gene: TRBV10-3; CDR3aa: CAISSPGRGGSSYEQYF; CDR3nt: TGTGCCATCAGTTCCCCTGGTCGCGGAGGGAGCTCCTACGAGCAGTACTTC
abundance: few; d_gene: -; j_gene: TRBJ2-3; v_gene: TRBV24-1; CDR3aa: CATSLASGNTDTQYF; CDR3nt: TGTGCCACCTCACTTGCGTCAGGGAACACAGATACGCAGTATTTT
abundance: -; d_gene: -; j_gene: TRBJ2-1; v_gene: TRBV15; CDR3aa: CATSRRTNEQFF; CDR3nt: TGTGCCACCAGCCGTCGGACTAATGAGCAGTTCTTC